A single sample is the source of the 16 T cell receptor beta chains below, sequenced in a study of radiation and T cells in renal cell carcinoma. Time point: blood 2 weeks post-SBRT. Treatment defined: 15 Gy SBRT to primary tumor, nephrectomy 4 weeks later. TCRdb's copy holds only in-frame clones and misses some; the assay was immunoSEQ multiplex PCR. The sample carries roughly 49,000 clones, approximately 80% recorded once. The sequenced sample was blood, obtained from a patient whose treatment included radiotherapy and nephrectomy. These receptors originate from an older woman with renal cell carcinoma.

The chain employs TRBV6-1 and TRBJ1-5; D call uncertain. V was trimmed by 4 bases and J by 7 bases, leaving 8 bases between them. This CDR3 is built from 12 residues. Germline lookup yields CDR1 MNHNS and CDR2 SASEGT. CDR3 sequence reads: CASSGSGQPQHF. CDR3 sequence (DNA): TGTGCCAGCAGTGGATCCGGGCAGCCCCAGCATTTT.

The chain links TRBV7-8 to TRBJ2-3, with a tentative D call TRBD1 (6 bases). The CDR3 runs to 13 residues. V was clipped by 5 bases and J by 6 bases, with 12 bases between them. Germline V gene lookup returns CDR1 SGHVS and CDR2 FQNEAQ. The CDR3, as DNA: TGTGCCAGCAGCGCGGCTGGGGGCGATACGCAGTATTTT. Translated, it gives CASSAAGGDTQYF.

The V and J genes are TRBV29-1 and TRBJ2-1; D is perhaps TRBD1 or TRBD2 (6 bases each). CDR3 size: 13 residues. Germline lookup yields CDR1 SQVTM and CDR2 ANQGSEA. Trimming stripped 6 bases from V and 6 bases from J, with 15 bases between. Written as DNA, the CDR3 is TGCAGCGTGGGATCCAGGGGAGGCAATGAGCAGTTCTTC. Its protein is CSVGSRGGNEQFF.

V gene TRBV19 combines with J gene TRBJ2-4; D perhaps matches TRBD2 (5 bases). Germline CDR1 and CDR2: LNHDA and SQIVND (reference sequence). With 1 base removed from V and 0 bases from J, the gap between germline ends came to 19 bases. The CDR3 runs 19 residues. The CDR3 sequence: CASSIGEAGLTLAKNIQYF. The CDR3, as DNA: TGTGCCAGTAGTATAGGTGAGGCGGGTCTTACACTAGCCAAAAACATTCAGTACTTC. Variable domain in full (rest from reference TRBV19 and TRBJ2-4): DGGITQSPKYLFRKEGQNVTLSCEQNLNHDAMYWYRQDPGQGLRLIYYSQIVNDFQKGDIAEGYSVSREKKESFPLTVTSAQKNPTAFYLCASSIGEAGLTLAKNIQYFGAGTRLSVL.

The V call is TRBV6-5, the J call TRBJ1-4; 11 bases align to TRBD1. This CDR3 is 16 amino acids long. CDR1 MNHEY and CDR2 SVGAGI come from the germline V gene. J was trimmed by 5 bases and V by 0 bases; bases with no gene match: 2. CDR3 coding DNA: TGTGCCAGCAGTTACTCCGGGACAGGGGGGAATGAAAAACTGTTTTTT. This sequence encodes CASSYSGTGGNEKLFF.

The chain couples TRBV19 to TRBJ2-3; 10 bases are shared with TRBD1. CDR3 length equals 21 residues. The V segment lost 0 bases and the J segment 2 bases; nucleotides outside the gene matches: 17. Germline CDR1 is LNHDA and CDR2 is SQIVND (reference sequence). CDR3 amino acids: CASSIDFGQGVPAGHTDTQYF. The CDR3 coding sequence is TGTGCCAGTAGTATAGATTTTGGACAGGGGGTCCCGGCGGGTCACACAGATACGCAGTATTTT.

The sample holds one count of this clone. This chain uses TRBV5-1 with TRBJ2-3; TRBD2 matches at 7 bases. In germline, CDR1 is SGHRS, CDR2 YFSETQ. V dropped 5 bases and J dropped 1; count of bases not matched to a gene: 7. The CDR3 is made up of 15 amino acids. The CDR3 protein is CASSESGVGTDTQYF. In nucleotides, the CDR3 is TGCGCCAGCAGTGAAAGCGGGGTTGGCACAGATACGCAGTATTTT.

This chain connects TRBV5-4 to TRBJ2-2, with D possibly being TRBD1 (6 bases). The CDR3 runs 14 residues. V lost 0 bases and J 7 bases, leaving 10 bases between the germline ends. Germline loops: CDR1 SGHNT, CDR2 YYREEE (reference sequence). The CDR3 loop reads CASSLAGVDGELFF. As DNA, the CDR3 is TGTGCCAGCAGCTTGGCAGGGGTCGACGGGGAGCTGTTTTTT.

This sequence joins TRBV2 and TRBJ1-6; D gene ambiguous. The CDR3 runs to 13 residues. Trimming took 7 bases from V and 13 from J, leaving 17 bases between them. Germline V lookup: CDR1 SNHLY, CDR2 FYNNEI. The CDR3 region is CASTVNLGGPLHF. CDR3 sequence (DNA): TGTGCCAGCACTGTAAATCTCGGAGGGCCCCTCCACTTT.

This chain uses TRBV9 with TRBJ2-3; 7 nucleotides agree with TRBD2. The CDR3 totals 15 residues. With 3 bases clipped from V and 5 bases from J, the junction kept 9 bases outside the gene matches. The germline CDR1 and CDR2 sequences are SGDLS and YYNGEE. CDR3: CASSASWDYQDTQYF. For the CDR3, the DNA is TGTGCCAGCAGCGCAAGCTGGGACTACCAAGATACGCAGTATTTT.

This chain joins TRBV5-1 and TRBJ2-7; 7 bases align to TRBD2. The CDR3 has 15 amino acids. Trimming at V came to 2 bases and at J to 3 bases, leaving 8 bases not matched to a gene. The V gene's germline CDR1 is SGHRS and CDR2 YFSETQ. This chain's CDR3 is CASSFSSGGVYEQYF. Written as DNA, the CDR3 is TGCGCCAGCAGCTTTTCATCGGGAGGAGTCTACGAGCAGTACTTC.

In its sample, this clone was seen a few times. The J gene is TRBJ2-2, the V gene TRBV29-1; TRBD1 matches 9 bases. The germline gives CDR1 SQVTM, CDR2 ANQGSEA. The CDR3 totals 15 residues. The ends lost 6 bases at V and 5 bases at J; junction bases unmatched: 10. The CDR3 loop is CSVAGTGKLTGELFF. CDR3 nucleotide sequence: TGCAGCGTCGCAGGGACAGGGAAATTGACCGGGGAGCTGTTTTTT.

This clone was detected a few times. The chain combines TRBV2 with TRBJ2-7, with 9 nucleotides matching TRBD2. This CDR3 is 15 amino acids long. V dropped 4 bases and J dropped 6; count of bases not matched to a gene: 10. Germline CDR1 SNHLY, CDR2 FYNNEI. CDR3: CASSGMTSGLVEQYF. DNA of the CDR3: TGTGCCAGCAGTGGAATGACTAGCGGCCTAGTCGAGCAGTACTTC.

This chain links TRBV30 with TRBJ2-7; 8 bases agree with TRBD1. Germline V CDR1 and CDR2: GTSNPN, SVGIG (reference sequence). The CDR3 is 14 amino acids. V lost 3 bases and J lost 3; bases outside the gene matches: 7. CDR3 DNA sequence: TGTGCCTGGAGCCAGGGGACAGGAGACTACGAGCAGTACTTC. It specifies CAWSQGTGDYEQYF.

As DNA, the CDR3 is TGTGCCAGCAGTGGAGCCGGAGACTACACGGCGAAAGGTTATGGCTACACCTTC. It specifies CASSGAGDYTAKGYGYTF. This chain joins TRBV6-1 and TRBJ1-2; the D is unclear. The germline gives CDR1 MNHNS, CDR2 SASEGT. V lost 4 bases and J 5 bases, leaving 26 bases between the germline ends. This CDR3 is built from 18 residues.

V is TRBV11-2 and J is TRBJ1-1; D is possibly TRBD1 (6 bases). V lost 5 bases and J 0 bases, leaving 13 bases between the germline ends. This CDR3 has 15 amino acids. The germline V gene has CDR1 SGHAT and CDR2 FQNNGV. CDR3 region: CASSPWTVMNTEAFF. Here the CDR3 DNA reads TGTGCCAGCAGCCCCTGGACAGTCATGAACACTGAAGCTTTCTTT.